This T cell receptor (beta chain) was observed in a study of blood T cell repertoires in COVID-19. Study details: There were acute and convalescent COVID-19 samples, and they came from the United States, Italy and Spain. Sample material is recorded as cDNA or gDNA derived from T cells, B-cell-depleted T cells, or PBMCs.

Per the study methods: Amplified reference gene primers provided the basis for estimating nucleated cell counts. Profiling relied on immunoSEQ multiplex PCR, and the TCRdb table lists in-frame clones only, not all of them. Clone size and V and J calls were adopted from that table, with D and trimming inferred from the DNA. Of 450,000 or so clones in the sample, 89% were seen once. The J segment lost 5 bases and the V segment lost 5 bases, leaving 1 base of the junction unmatched. Germline CDR1 reads SGHVS; CDR2 reads FNYEAQ. CDR3 length: 14 amino acids. One Seattle source followed patients from active infection through their disease course.

V usage is TRBV7-6 and J usage is TRBJ2-1, with 12 bases matching TRBD2. The source material was peripheral blood. This receptor was taken from a man aged 18 to 29 with COVID-19, enrolled during active disease. The CDR3 coding sequence is TGTGCCAGCAGCCGACTAGCGGGAGACAATGAGCAGTTCTTC. Protein: CASSRLAGDNEQFF.